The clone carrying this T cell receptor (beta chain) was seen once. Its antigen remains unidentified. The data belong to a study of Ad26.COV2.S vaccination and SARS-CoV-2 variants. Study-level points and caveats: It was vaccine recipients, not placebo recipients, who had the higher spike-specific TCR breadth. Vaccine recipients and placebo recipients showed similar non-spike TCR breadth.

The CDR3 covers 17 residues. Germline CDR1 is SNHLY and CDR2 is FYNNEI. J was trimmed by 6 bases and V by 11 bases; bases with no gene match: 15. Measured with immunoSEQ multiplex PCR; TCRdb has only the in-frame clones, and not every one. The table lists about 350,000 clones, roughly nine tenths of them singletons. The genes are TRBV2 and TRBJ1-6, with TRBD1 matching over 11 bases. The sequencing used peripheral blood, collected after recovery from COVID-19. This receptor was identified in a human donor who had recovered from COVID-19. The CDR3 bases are TGTGCCGGCCGCGGGACAGGGGGGCCGGGGGGTAATTCACCCCTCCACTTT. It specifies CAGRGTGGPGGNSPLHF.